Each of the 26 T cell receptor beta chains below was sequenced from the same sample in a study of T cell repertoires in cytomegalovirus infection. TCRdb passed the reads through MiXCR, listing each CDR3 protein once. The sample lists about 500,000 distinct CDR3 sequences, roughly a third occurring once. Their antigens remain unidentified. The sequences come from cultured PBMCs, collected from culture after CMV antigen stimulation. The receptor set was obtained from a human donor in good health (CMV status not recorded). Some clones in this sample may be carry-over from other donors' samples.

This clonotype has just a few counts. The chain couples TRBV6-2 or TRBV6-3 to TRBJ2-3, with 14 positions matching TRBD2. The CDR3 extends over 19 amino acids. In germline, CDR1 is MNHEY, CDR2 SVGEGT. J was trimmed by 6 bases and V by 4 bases; bases with no gene match: 15. The CDR3 coding sequence is TGTGCCAGCAGTTCTGCCTCGACTAGCGGGAGGGGCGCCGGGGATACGCAGTATTTT. Amino acids: CASSSASTSGRGAGDTQYF.

V usage is TRBV19 and J usage is TRBJ1-2; no reliable D call. The CDR3 runs to 13 residues. The germline V gene has CDR1 LNHDA and CDR2 SQIVND (reference sequence). Trimming took off 3 bases at V and 10 bases at J, with 15 bases between the two ends. In nucleotides, the CDR3 is TGTGCCAGTAGTATGGACCCCGGAGCGGACTACACCTTC. It translates to CASSMDPGADYTF.

The chain links TRBV12-3 or TRBV12-4 to TRBJ1-2; D gene uncertain. The CDR3 consists of 14 residues. With 1 base removed from V and 5 bases from J, the gap between germline ends came to 11 bases. The CDR3 bases are TGTGCCAGCAGTTTAGGCGGACCCTTTTATGGCTACACCTTC. This gives the protein CASSLGGPFYGYTF.

There are many counts of this clonotype. This chain joins TRBV7-9 and TRBJ1-2; D is unresolved. The germline V gene encodes CDR1 SEHNR and CDR2 FQNEAQ (reference sequence). Trimming took 3 bases from V and 4 from J, leaving 12 bases between them. This CDR3 has 14 amino acids. The chain's CDR3 is CASSFGQTAYGYTF. The CDR3 DNA follows: TGTGCCAGCAGCTTTGGGCAGACTGCCTATGGCTACACCTTC.

The J gene is TRBJ2-1, the V gene TRBV30, with 7 bases fitting TRBD2. The CDR3 loop spans 11 amino acids. J was trimmed by 12 bases and V by 0 bases; bases with no gene match: 2. Looked up from germline, CDR1 is GTSNPN and CDR2 is SVGIG (reference sequence). The CDR3 region is CAWSVAGRQFF. CDR3 sequence (DNA): TGTGCCTGGAGTGTAGCGGGACGGCAGTTCTTC.

The rearrangement uses TRBV19 and TRBJ2-5; 13 bases agree with TRBD2. J gave up 3 bases and V 4 bases, and 2 bases lay outside the gene matches. The CDR3 runs to 15 residues. From germline, CDR1 is LNHDA and CDR2 SQIVND (reference sequence). Written as DNA, the CDR3 is TGTGCCAGTAGTACCGGGACTAGCGGGAAAGAGACCCAGTACTTC. This codes for CASSTGTSGKETQYF. Full variable domain (rest looked up from reference TRBV19 and TRBJ2-5): DGGITQSPKYLFRKEGQNVTLSCEQNLNHDAMYWYRQDPGQGLRLIYYSQIVNDFQKGDIAEGYSVSREKKESFPLTVTSAQKNPTAFYLCASSTGTSGKETQYFGPGTRLLVL.

This clonotype was counted between two and nine times. The chain combines TRBV7-2 with TRBJ1-5; no firm D call. The length of the CDR3 is 16 residues. Per the germline V gene, CDR1 is SGHTA and CDR2 is FQGNSA. V gave up 5 bases and J gave up 0 bases, with 14 bases separating them. This CDR3 is CASSQGSWGSNQPQHF. CDR3 nucleotides: TGTGCCAGCAGCCAAGGATCATGGGGTAGCAATCAGCCCCAGCATTTT. Full variable domain (remainder filled in from reference TRBV7-2 and TRBJ1-5): GAGVSQSPSNKVTEKGKDVELRCDPISGHTALYWYRQSLGQGLEFLIYFQGNSAPDKSGLPSDRFSAERTGGSVSTLTIQRTQQEDSAVYLCASSQGSWGSNQPQHFGDGTRLSIL.

The chain combines TRBV7-9 with TRBJ2-6; D is unresolved. The CDR3 is made up of 18 amino acids. Germline V gene sequence: CDR1 SEHNR, CDR2 FQNEAQ (reference sequence). Trimming removed 5 bases from V and 2 bases from J, with 19 bases in between. The CDR3 nucleotides are TGTGCCAGCAGCCCGGGCTCCTGGGGATCGACTGGGGCCAACGTCCTGACTTTC. The encoded protein is CASSPGSWGSTGANVLTF. The full variable domain, its missing parts supplied by reference TRBV7-9 and TRBJ2-6, is DTGVSQNPRHKITKRGQNVTFRCDPISEHNRLYWYRQTLGQGPEFLTYFQNEAQLEKSRLLSDRFSAERPKGSFSTLEIQRTEQGDSAMYLCASSPGSWGSTGANVLTFGAGSRLTVL.

The chain joins TRBV28 to TRBJ1-2, with a tentative D call TRBD1 (6 bases). V dropped 6 bases and J dropped 3 bases, with 23 bases sitting between them. CDR1 and CDR2 from the germline V gene are MDHEN and SYDVKM. The CDR3 covers 17 residues. The CDR3 DNA reads as TGTGCCAGCAGCCCGTGGGGAGGGGGGTCGGCTGACTATGGCTACACCTTC. Translation gives CASSPWGGGSADYGYTF.

In its sample, this clonotype was seen a few times. J is TRBJ2-1 and V is TRBV20-1; 8 nucleotides align to TRBD2. The germline V gene has CDR1 DFQATT and CDR2 SNEGSKA (reference sequence). The CDR3 has 16 residues. V lost 0 bases and J lost 3; bases outside the gene matches: 7. The CDR3 DNA reads TGCAGTGCTAGAGATGAAGAACTAGCGGACTACAATGAGCAGTTCTTC. The encoded protein is CSARDEELADYNEQFF.

This clonotype has only a few counts. J is TRBJ1-1 and V is TRBV4-1; TRBD1 aligns across 10 bases. This CDR3 spans 15 amino acids. The junction had 7 bases not matched to a gene; V was cut back by 3 bases and J by 6 bases. Germline loops: CDR1 MGHRA, CDR2 YSYEKL. The chain's CDR3 is CASSHSDRGIPEAFF. The CDR3, as DNA: TGCGCCAGCAGCCATTCGGACAGGGGGATCCCTGAAGCTTTCTTT.

CDR3 coding DNA: TGTGCCATCAGTGGAAGTCCAGGGCCCTCCTACGAGCAGTACTTC. Residues: CAISGSPGPSYEQYF. The chain has TRBV10-3 and TRBJ2-7; D may be TRBD1 (5 bases). Germline assignment: CDR1 ENHRY and CDR2 SYGVKD. V was shortened by 4 bases and J by 0 bases, with 13 bases between the two germline ends. The length of the CDR3 is 15 residues.

This chain joins TRBV9 and TRBJ2-5; D gene ambiguous. In germline, CDR1 is SGDLS, CDR2 YYNGEE. The CDR3 is made up of 11 amino acids. Trimming removed 1 base at V and 5 bases at J, with 3 bases between. The CDR3: CASSVMETQYF. For the CDR3, the DNA is TGTGCCAGCAGCGTAATGGAGACCCAGTACTTC.

This clonotype has just a few counts. The V and J genes are TRBV4-1 and TRBJ1-2; D not certain. The CDR3 is 13 residues long. Trimming took 5 bases from V and 4 from J, leaving 11 bases between them. The germline V gene encodes CDR1 MGHRA and CDR2 YSYEKL. The CDR3 region has the DNA TGCGCCAGCAGCTACCCGGGGTCCTATGGCTACACCTTC. Protein product: CASSYPGSYGYTF.

The chain has TRBV11-2 and TRBJ2-7; weak D call: TRBD1 (5 bases). The CDR3 spans 14 residues. Germline V gene lookup returns CDR1 SGHAT and CDR2 FQNNGV. V gave up 3 bases and J gave up 3 bases, with 12 bases separating them. This chain's CDR3 is CASSLAGPDYEQYV. For the CDR3, the DNA is TGTGCCAGCAGCTTGGCAGGGCCCGACTACGAGCAGTACGTC.

V and J are TRBV6-2 or TRBV6-3 and TRBJ2-2, with D uncertain. The CDR3 contains 19 residues. V was trimmed by 6 bases and J by 0 bases, leaving 23 bases between them. The V gene's germline CDR1 is MNHEY and CDR2 SVGEGT. The CDR3 spells CASRPGPYRSFTNTGELFF. CDR3 sequence (DNA): TGTGCCAGCAGACCCGGGCCCTATCGCTCCTTTACGAACACCGGGGAGCTGTTTTTT.

This chain uses TRBV30 with TRBJ1-5, with a possible D match to TRBD1 (5 bases). This CDR3 is built from 13 residues. V dropped 4 bases and J dropped 7 bases, with 14 bases sitting between them. Germline values: CDR1 GTSNPN, CDR2 SVGIG (reference sequence). In DNA, the CDR3 is TGTGCCTGGACGACGGGGGGTGGACAGCCCCAGCATTTT. It specifies CAWTTGGGQPQHF.

The chain links TRBV7-3 to TRBJ2-3, with D tentatively TRBD1 (7 bases). Between the trimmed V and J ends, which lost 3 bases and 4 bases, there was a span of 20 bases. The length of the CDR3 is 17 residues. The V gene's germline CDR1 is SGHTA and CDR2 FQGTGA. The chain's CDR3 is CASSFGPLGRGADTQYF. Written as DNA, the CDR3 is TGTGCCAGCAGCTTTGGGCCACTCGGCAGGGGGGCAGATACGCAGTATTTT.

This clonotype was detected only a few times. This chain uses TRBV4-1 with TRBJ2-7; tentatively, D is TRBD2 (6 bases). The germline V and J ends were trimmed by 1 base and 1 base, with 11 bases remaining between them. The germline gives CDR1 MGHRA, CDR2 YSYEKL. CDR3 size: 15 residues. CDR3 nucleotide sequence: TGCGCCAGCAGCCAAGGGCGGGGAGCGTCCTACGAGCAGTACTTC. Translation: CASSQGRGASYEQYF.

In its sample, this clonotype was seen a few times. The V gene is TRBV9, the J gene TRBJ2-3; possibly TRBD2 for D (6 bases). This CDR3 is built from 15 residues. The germline V and J ends were trimmed by 0 bases and 8 bases, with 16 bases remaining between them. The V gene's germline CDR1 is SGDLS and CDR2 YYNGEE. CDR3 sequence: CASSVEGTPGGTQYF. CDR3 nucleotide sequence: TGTGCCAGCAGCGTAGAGGGGACTCCAGGCGGTACGCAGTATTTT.

The rearrangement joins TRBV11-3 to TRBJ1-2, with 8 bases aligning to TRBD1. J lost 6 bases, V lost 0 bases, and 6 bases had no gene match. The CDR3 is 15 residues long. The germline gives CDR1 SGHNT, CDR2 YENEEA. This chain's CDR3 is CASSLEGRGLDGYTF. Written as DNA, the CDR3 is TGTGCCAGCAGCTTAGAGGGCAGGGGGCTGGATGGCTACACCTTC.

This chain uses TRBV9 with TRBJ2-2, with D tentatively TRBD1 (6 bases). Trimming removed 0 bases at V and 6 bases at J, with 6 bases between. Germline V CDR1 and CDR2: SGDLS, YYNGEE. The CDR3 contains 13 residues. The chain's CDR3 is CASSVEGAGELFF. Here the CDR3 DNA reads TGTGCCAGCAGCGTAGAGGGGGCCGGGGAGCTGTTTTTT.

The table lists this clonotype with a few counts. CDR3 coding DNA: TGCGCCAGCAGCCAATGGCCAACGGGGGTGGCTGAAGCTTTCTTT. Its translation is CASSQWPTGVAEAFF. The chain carries TRBV4-3 and TRBJ1-1; D possibly corresponds to TRBD1 (5 bases). Germline CDR1 reads LGHNA; CDR2 reads YSLEER. The CDR3 loop spans 15 amino acids. Trimming left V 2 bases short and J 6 bases short, with 16 bases between.

This sequence joins TRBV10-3 and TRBJ2-3, with 11 bases matching TRBD1. V was clipped by 4 bases and J by 6 bases; unmatched bases: 9. Per the germline V gene, CDR1 is ENHRY and CDR2 is SYGVKD. CDR3 length equals 16 residues. This CDR3 reads CAISAVVGQGADTQYF. The CDR3 DNA reads TGTGCCATCAGTGCGGTAGTCGGACAGGGGGCCGATACGCAGTATTTT.

V usage is TRBV4-3 and J usage is TRBJ1-4; 10 nucleotides line up with TRBD1. This CDR3 contains 14 residues. J gave up 8 bases and V 5 bases, and 5 bases lay outside the gene matches. Germline V gene sequence: CDR1 LGHNA, CDR2 YSLEER. The CDR3 here is CASSGGTGVEKLFF. The CDR3 region has the DNA TGCGCCAGCAGCGGTGGGACAGGGGTCGAAAAACTGTTTTTT.

The J gene is TRBJ2-2, the V gene TRBV19; D remains unclear. V was shortened by 6 bases and J by 0 bases, with 8 bases between the two germline ends. This CDR3 is built from 14 residues. Germline CDR1 reads LNHDA; CDR2 reads SQIVND (reference sequence). In nucleotides, the CDR3 is TGTGCCAGTAGGCTAGACGCGAACACCGGGGAGCTGTTTTTT. Residues: CASRLDANTGELFF.